Listed here are 2 T cell receptor beta chains from one sample, sequenced in a study of cytomegalovirus exposure and HLA in healthy donors. The PCR contained 60 Vbeta and 13 Jbeta primers. TCRdb's table, derived via immunoSEQ multiplex PCR, lists solely in-frame clones and lacks some. This sample has about 150,000 clones, with around 79% found just once. The sample comprised PBMCs. These receptors were taken from a man aged 30 to 45 in good health and CMV-seropositive.

This chain uses TRBV25-1 with TRBJ1-4; TRBD1 aligns across 7 bases. The V gene end was trimmed by 5 bases and the J gene end by 3 bases; junction bases not matched to a gene: 12. This CDR3 comprises 17 residues. CDR1 is MGHDK, CDR2 SYGVNS, per germline. The CDR3 reads CASSKRQGGIANEKLFF. For the CDR3, the DNA is TGTGCCAGCAGTAAGAGACAGGGAGGAATAGCTAATGAAAAACTGTTTTTT.

The chain is built from TRBV5-6 and TRBJ2-7; D is uncertain. CDR3 length equals 15 residues. Trimming pared 0 bases from V and 0 bases from J, leaving 10 bases between. Germline values: CDR1 SGHDT, CDR2 YYEEEE. CDR3 sequence (DNA): TGTGCCAGCAGCTTGGATCTACGCAACTCCTACGAGCAGTACTTC. Translating it yields CASSLDLRNSYEQYF.